The rows below give T cell receptor beta chains drawn from one sample of a study of blood T cell repertoires in COVID-19. TCRdb keeps only in-frame clones here, not all; method: immunoSEQ multiplex PCR. Of about 12,000 clones listed, more than 65% are singletons. The sequenced sample was peripheral blood. The receptors were sampled from a man aged 55 to 69 with COVID-19, enrolled during active disease. Both conserved end residues are part of each CDR3. The D gene is left open where the match is weak. Clone size appears in some rows only: once, few, many, or a class for an expanded clone.

V,D,J,size,CDR3,DNA
TRBV27,TRBD1,TRBJ2-1,NA,CASTSDRAHNEQFF,TGTGCCAGCACCTCGGACAGGGCCCACAATGAGCAGTTCTTC
TRBV7-9,TRBD1,TRBJ1-4,NA,CASSPTDRGSEKLFF,TGTGCCAGCAGCCCCACCGACAGGGGGAGTGAAAAACTGTTTTTT
TRBV5-1,TRBD1,TRBJ2-5,NA,CASSAGTGVGETQYF,TGCGCCAGCAGCGCCGGGACAGGGGTAGGAGAGACCCAGTACTTC
TRBV13,TRBD2,TRBJ2-1,NA,CASSLGTSGAQYNEQFF,TGTGCCAGCAGCTTAGGTACTAGCGGTGCTCAATACAATGAGCAGTTCTTC
TRBV7-9,TRBD2,TRBJ2-1,NA,CASTPRQRGGEEQFF,TGTGCCAGCACCCCACGTCAGCGGGGGGGCGAGGAGCAGTTCTTC
TRBV24-1,NA,TRBJ1-4,few,CATTGGRGARTEKLFF,TGTGCCACCACGGGGGGTCGGGGGGCTCGGACTGAAAAACTGTTTTTT
TRBV14,TRBD1,TRBJ2-7,NA,CASSQGFGTGGAMNF,TGTGCCAGCAGCCAAGGATTTGGGACAGGGGGCGCTATGAACTTC
TRBV28,NA,TRBJ1-4,NA,CASSLGGDSEKLFF,TGTGCCAGCAGTTTAGGCGGCGATTCAGAAAAACTGTTTTTT
TRBV15,TRBD2,TRBJ2-5,NA,CATSSPGTSGWETQYF,TGTGCCACCAGCAGTCCGGGGACTAGCGGGTGGGAGACCCAGTACTTC
TRBV28,NA,TRBJ2-1,once,CASREDSSYNEQFF,TGTGCCAGCAGGGAGGACAGTTCCTACAATGAGCAGTTCTTC
TRBV5-6,TRBD1,TRBJ2-3,NA,CASSLVPGQGTDTQYF,TGTGCCAGCAGCTTGGTACCGGGACAGGGCACAGATACGCAGTATTTT
TRBV25-1,NA,TRBJ2-3,NA,CASSSTVTDTQYF,TGTGCCAGCAGTAGCACGGTCACAGATACGCAGTATTTT
TRBV5-1,NA,TRBJ1-2,NA,CASSLGLRPRDGYTF,TGCGCCAGCAGCTTGGGCCTCAGGCCCAGGGATGGCTACACCTTC
TRBV27,TRBD2,TRBJ2-1,once,CASSLLSIQRGHNEQFF,TGTGCCAGCAGTTTACTATCAATCCAGCGGGGGCACAATGAGCAGTTCTTC
TRBV3-1/TRBV3-2,NA,TRBJ1-1,NA,CASSQASGGREAFF,TGTGCCAGCAGCCAAGCTTCGGGGGGCAGGGAAGCTTTCTTT
TRBV6-2/TRBV6-3,TRBD2,TRBJ2-1,NA,CASSYSRLAEYNEQFF,TGTGCCAGCAGTTACTCGCGGCTAGCGGAATACAATGAGCAGTTCTTC
TRBV29-1,NA,TRBJ2-1,medium-sized,CSVEDPDGGIEQFF,TGCAGCGTTGAAGATCCGGACGGGGGTATTGAGCAGTTCTTC
TRBV3-1/TRBV3-2,NA,TRBJ2-3,NA,CASSPQGYTDTQYF,TGTGCCAGCAGCCCCCAGGGTTACACAGATACGCAGTATTTT
TRBV29-1,TRBD1,TRBJ1-5,NA,CSVRGADRDQPQHF,TGCAGCGTAAGAGGGGCGGACAGGGATCAGCCCCAGCATTTT
TRBV5-1,NA,TRBJ2-4,NA,CASSSHPGEGEYF,TGCGCCAGCAGCTCCCACCCAGGGGAGGGCGAGTACTTC
TRBV5-1,TRBD2,TRBJ2-5,NA,CASSPRGPLAGGTPQETQYF,TGCGCCAGCAGCCCTAGGGGGCCACTAGCGGGGGGCACTCCCCAAGAGACCCAGTACTTC
TRBV30,NA,TRBJ2-1,NA,CAWKRGRFNEQFF,TGTGCCTGGAAAAGGGGCAGGTTCAATGAGCAGTTCTTC
TRBV10-3,NA,TRBJ2-1,large,CAIRLVGSYNEQFF,TGTGCCATCAGGCTAGTAGGCTCCTACAATGAGCAGTTCTTC
TRBV2,TRBD2,TRBJ2-1,NA,CASSEMTSINEQFF,TGTGCCAGCAGTGAGATGACTAGCATCAATGAGCAGTTCTTC
TRBV4-2,NA,TRBJ1-2,NA,CASSQDKAGYGYTF,TGTGCCAGCAGCCAAGATAAGGCAGGCTATGGCTACACCTTC
TRBV27,TRBD2,TRBJ2-1,NA,CASGKFGGGPYDNEQFF,TGTGCCAGCGGGAAATTCGGGGGGGGACCCTATGACAATGAGCAGTTCTTC